What follows are 3 T cell receptor beta chains derived from one specimen sequenced in a study of TIL therapy for anti-PD-1-resistant metastatic lung cancer. Sequencing used immunoSEQ v3. Data came from immunoSEQ multiplex PCR; TCRdb stores just in-frame clones and leaves some out. Of under 35,000 clones in the sample, just under 75% were seen once. This sample's time point: pre-treatment sample, taken before nivolumab and TIL therapy. The sample in question was blood, obtained at baseline. The receptors come from a woman aged 30 to 85 with non-small cell lung cancer.

The rearrangement joins TRBV27 to TRBJ2-5; 7 bases line up with TRBD1. V gave up 5 bases and J gave up 5 bases; unmatched junction bases: 11. Germline V gives CDR1 MNHEY, CDR2 SMNVEV (reference sequence). The CDR3 spans 15 residues. CDR3 amino acids: CASSTQGSKLETQYF. As DNA, the CDR3 is TGTGCCAGCAGTACACAGGGGTCCAAGTTGGAGACCCAGTACTTC.

The rearrangement links TRBV5-6 to TRBJ2-3; 10 positions agree with TRBD2. Germline values: CDR1 SGHDT, CDR2 YYEEEE. The CDR3 runs to 18 residues. With 4 bases clipped from V and 4 bases from J, the junction kept 15 bases outside the gene matches. The CDR3 here is CASSAMVLRAGGPDTQYF. CDR3 DNA sequence: TGTGCCAGCAGCGCCATGGTTCTACGAGCGGGAGGGCCAGATACGCAGTATTTT.

This chain connects TRBV7-8 to TRBJ2-7; D is unclear. The V gene's germline CDR1 is SGHVS and CDR2 FQNEAQ. The CDR3 runs to 12 residues. V was pared by 3 bases and J by 2 bases, with 5 bases between. In nucleotides, the CDR3 is TGTGCCAGCAGCTTGGCCACCTACGAGCAGTACTTC. As protein: CASSLATYEQYF.